The 15 T cell receptor beta chains presented below share a single source sample, sequenced in a study of shared clonotypes between healthy human individuals. TCRdb's table, derived via immunoSEQ multiplex PCR, lists solely in-frame clones and lacks some. This table holds 950,000 to 1,200,000 clones, around three quarters found once. Material for sequencing was memory CD4+ T cells from PBMCs. Subset: CD45RA-negative fraction. The receptor source for this set is a man aged 18-30 years in good health. Some clones in this sample may be carry-over from other donors' samples.

The chain has TRBV28 and TRBJ2-7, with 10 positions matching TRBD1. Losses at the gene ends were 7 bases for V and 1 base for J; bases not matched to a gene: 10. The CDR3 length is 16 residues. Looked up from germline, CDR1 is MDHEN and CDR2 is SYDVKM. CDR3 nucleotide sequence: TGTGCCAGCACCGCAGAACCGGGACAGGGGTCCTACGAGCAGTACTTC. Encoded protein: CASTAEPGQGSYEQYF.

This chain joins TRBV2 and TRBJ2-3; D unclear. The CDR3 is 14 amino acids. The germline V gene has CDR1 SNHLY and CDR2 FYNNEI. V was clipped by 7 bases and J by 4 bases, with 15 bases between them. CDR3 region: CASTLDVSPDTQYF. The CDR3 bases are TGTGCCAGCACCCTCGACGTCTCGCCAGATACGCAGTATTTT.

The rearrangement joins TRBV7-2 to TRBJ2-1; 8 nucleotides align to TRBD1. The CDR3 has 15 amino acids. Germline CDR1 reads SGHTA; CDR2 reads FQGNSA. V lost 5 bases, J lost 4 bases, and 7 bases stayed unmatched. The CDR3 DNA follows: TGTGCCAGCAGCGCGACAGGGGTTAAATACAATGAGCAGTTCTTC. It is translated as CASSATGVKYNEQFF.

V gene TRBV19 combines with J gene TRBJ2-2; a weak D match, TRBD2 (5 bases). The ends were cut back, 4 bases at V and 3 bases at J, with 12 bases in the middle. The CDR3 covers 15 residues. From germline, CDR1 is LNHDA and CDR2 SQIVND (reference sequence). CDR3 in amino acids: CASSNAGLDTGELFF. CDR3 in DNA: TGTGCCAGTAGTAATGCGGGCCTCGACACCGGGGAGCTGTTTTTT.

The genes are TRBV29-1 and TRBJ1-4; TRBD1 matches 7 bases. V lost 6 bases to trimming and J lost 6 bases; unmatched junction nucleotides: 10. In germline, CDR1 is SQVTM, CDR2 ANQGSEA. This CDR3 contains 14 residues. CDR3 sequence reads: CSVRGRQGDEKLFF. The CDR3 coding sequence is TGCAGCGTCCGGGGTCGACAGGGCGATGAAAAACTGTTTTTT.

This clone has only one observation. The chain uses TRBV19 and TRBJ1-3; the D is unclear. This CDR3 region has 16 residues. The V gene's germline CDR1 is LNHDA and CDR2 SQIVND (reference sequence). V lost 6 bases, J lost 0 bases, and 15 bases lay in between. CDR3 bases: TGTGCCAGTAGAAGCAATCCCGGGAACTCTGGAAACACCATATATTTT. Its translation is CASRSNPGNSGNTIYF. Together with reference TRBV19 and TRBJ1-3, the CDR3 gives the full variable domain: DGGITQSPKYLFRKEGQNVTLSCEQNLNHDAMYWYRQDPGQGLRLIYYSQIVNDFQKGDIAEGYSVSREKKESFPLTVTSAQKNPTAFYLCASRSNPGNSGNTIYFGEGSWLTVV.

V gene TRBV7-9 combines with J gene TRBJ2-1; D not certain. V was shortened by 4 bases and J by 8 bases, with 6 bases between the two germline ends. The germline CDR1 and CDR2 sequences are SEHNR and FQNEAQ (reference sequence). CDR3 size: 11 residues. The CDR3 DNA reads TGTGCCAGCAGCTCGTTTTATGAGCAGTTCTTC. Amino acids: CASSSFYEQFF. Looking up the rest from reference TRBV7-9 and TRBJ2-1 gives the full variable domain: DTGVSQNPRHKITKRGQNVTFRCDPISEHNRLYWYRQTLGQGPEFLTYFQNEAQLEKSRLLSDRFSAERPKGSFSTLEIQRTEQGDSAMYLCASSSFYEQFFGPGTRLTVL.

This clone was seen ten or more times. The V gene is TRBV20-1, the J gene TRBJ1-2; possible D gene TRBD1, 6 bases. Germline V gene lookup returns CDR1 DFQATT and CDR2 SNEGSKA (reference sequence). This CDR3 comprises 11 residues. The DNA of the CDR3 is TGCGGATGGCCCCCCGCAGGGGACTACACCTTC. It codes for CGWPPAGDYTF.

V gene TRBV10-3 combines with J gene TRBJ2-1; TRBD1 agrees at 10 bases. The ends lost 2 bases at V and 2 bases at J; junction bases unmatched: 0. This CDR3 is built from 15 residues. Germline CDR1 reads ENHRY; CDR2 reads SYGVKD. The CDR3 loop is CAISEGTGAYNEQFF. In DNA form, the CDR3 reads TGTGCCATCAGTGAGGGGACAGGGGCCTACAATGAGCAGTTCTTC.

This clone was recorded a few times. The chain links TRBV28 to TRBJ1-5, with D possibly TRBD1 on 6 matching bases. V lost 5 bases, J lost 6 bases, and 17 bases lay in between. Germline lookup yields CDR1 MDHEN and CDR2 SYDVKM. The CDR3 is 15 amino acids. CDR3 protein: CASSGTTGNAQPQHF. CDR3 nucleotides: TGTGCCAGCAGTGGGACAACGGGCAACGCTCAGCCCCAGCATTTT.

The chain uses TRBV29-1 and TRBJ2-7; TRBD2 is a possible D gene (6 bases). CDR3 length equals 13 residues. Trimming pared 4 bases from V and 3 bases from J, leaving 13 bases between. Germline V CDR1 and CDR2: SQVTM, ANQGSEA. The DNA of the CDR3 is TGCAGCGTTGTGACCGGGGGAGTCTACGAGCAGTACTTC. It is translated as CSVVTGGVYEQYF.

The J gene is TRBJ1-3, the V gene TRBV28; D is unclear. The germline gives CDR1 MDHEN, CDR2 SYDVKM. V lost 2 bases and J lost 2, with 13 bases in between. This CDR3 spans 16 amino acids. The CDR3 loop reads CASSLTGRIPGNTIYF. CDR3 nucleotides: TGTGCCAGCAGTTTAACTGGGAGGATCCCTGGAAACACCATATATTTT.

This clone was picked up one time. The chain uses TRBV4-2 and TRBJ1-5; D unclear. Trimming took 4 bases from V and 5 from J, leaving 15 bases between them. Germline V gives CDR1 LGHNA, CDR2 YNFKEQ. This CDR3 region has 15 residues. CDR3 DNA: TGTGCCAGCAGCCGACTCGGTCGGGGAGATCAGCCCCAGCATTTT. Residues: CASSRLGRGDQPQHF.

The chain combines TRBV28 with TRBJ2-5; the D gene is possibly TRBD1 (6 bases). Germline CDR1 MDHEN, CDR2 SYDVKM. This CDR3 comprises 18 residues. Trimming stripped 2 bases from V and 0 bases from J, with 19 bases between. CDR3 amino acids: CASSLAPIDRTYQETQYF. CDR3 in DNA: TGTGCCAGCAGTTTAGCCCCCATCGACAGGACTTACCAAGAGACCCAGTACTTC.

This clone was seen a few times. Here the CDR3 DNA reads TGTGCCAGCACCCAACAGGGGGCAAGCAGTGAAAAACTGTTTTTT. Encoded protein: CASTQQGASSEKLFF. The rearrangement uses TRBV2 and TRBJ1-4; 9 positions agree with TRBD1. Trimming cost V 7 bases and J 7 bases; bases outside gene matches: 10. Per germline, CDR1 SNHLY and CDR2 FYNNEI. The CDR3 totals 15 residues.